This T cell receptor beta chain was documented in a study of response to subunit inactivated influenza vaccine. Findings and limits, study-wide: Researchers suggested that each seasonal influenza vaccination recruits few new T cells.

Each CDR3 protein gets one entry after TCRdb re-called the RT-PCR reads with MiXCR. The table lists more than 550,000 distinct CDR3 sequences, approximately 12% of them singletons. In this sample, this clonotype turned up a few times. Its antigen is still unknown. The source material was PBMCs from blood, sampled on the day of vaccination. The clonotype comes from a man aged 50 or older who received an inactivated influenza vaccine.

The DNA of the CDR3 is TGTGCCAGCAGTAACCCGGGCAGGCGGCGCACCTACGAGCAGTACTTC. Protein sequence: CASSNPGRRRTYEQYF. The V call is TRBV6-2 or TRBV6-3, the J call TRBJ2-7, with D unresolved. CDR1 and CDR2 (germline): MNHEY, SVGEGT. With 5 bases removed from V and 2 bases from J, the gap between germline ends came to 19 bases. The CDR3 consists of 16 residues.